One T cell receptor (beta chain) is described in this entry. Its antigen is unknown. There are no base qualities to consult, and no much larger clone falls within one base. The CDR3 runs 15 residues from the cysteine to the phenylalanine. Only the CDR3 part of the read is kept: 45 bases, read in frame from the first base. The germline V gene yields SGHDT for CDR1 and YYEEEE for CDR2. V drops 4 bases and J drops 0 bases, leaving 13 bases in between. The cohort comprised some 680 healthy bone marrow donors. At the time of sampling, all cohort members were nominally healthy, though unrecorded immune exposures were likely present. The donor tested CMV seropositive, placing the donor among the 250 to 350 seropositive members of the cohort. Every donor gave a peripheral blood sample, and the peripheral blood mononuclear cells from that sample were used for TCR beta sequencing. The Qiagen DNeasy Blood Extraction Kit was used to extract genomic DNA from the blood cell samples.

These data come from a study of cytomegalovirus exposure and HLA in healthy donors (dated by TCRdb to 2016 to 2017). Notes on the research overall: In an earlier analysis of 587 of the donors, approximately 300 Gb of sequence data and some 120 million unique TCR beta sequences from about 190 million T cells were reported. About 300 gigabases of sequencing data and approximately 85 million unique TCR sequences were included in an early release covering about 620 HLA-typed donors. Of the approximately 400 genotyped donors, 65% to 90% fell in the genetic ancestry cluster associated with self-reported Caucasian donors. The aim of the study was to test whether cataloging public T cell receptors could identify signatures of past pathogen exposure. The study used immunosequencing to profile the T cell repertoires of 670 or so subjects and linked those repertoires to cytomegalovirus serostatus. Along with the approximately 650-subject first cohort, a separate validation cohort of around 120 different subjects was used. To predict cytomegalovirus infection status, the study combined high-throughput TCR immunosequencing, statistical association of individual TCRs with disease status, and machine learning. To study patterns of TCR occurrence, a later analysis re-analyzed previously published TCR beta repertoires from 600 to 750 donors and added high-resolution HLA genotyping. Rather than drawing on any new phenotypic data, the later analysis identified candidate immune exposures from TCR beta sequences and the way those sequences occurred across donors. In an earlier analysis of roughly 600 of the donors, high-throughput TCR beta sequencing was used to judge whether each TCR beta V gene segment behaved as functional or pseudogenic. Alongside the repertoire data, information on donor age, sex, ethnicity and CMV serostatus was compiled. Genome-wide SNP genotypes for about 60% of the 666 donors were used in a later genetic analysis, which treated that subset as a discovery cohort. Every repertoire in the discovery cohort had been generated on one and the same sequencing platform. Class I and class II HLA loci were covered by the typing at four-digit resolution. The number of donors typed differed by locus, with about 629-630 for A, B, C, DRB1 and DQB1, around 500 for DQA1, under 610 for DPA1, and around 430 for DPB1. Because of strong linkage in the cohort, a few DR-DQ haplotypes were treated as single units for association and clustering. Across 398 genotyped donors of the cohort, an average of approximately 220,000 unique TCR beta nucleotide sequences per donor were sequenced, and roughly a sixth of those sequences were non-productive.

Overall study results and their limits: In a later analysis, most CMV-associated TCR beta chains were found to appear HLA-restricted, with HLA associations seemingly driven largely by CMV exposure. Because counts were too low, roughly 16 rarely observed V segments, including chromosome 9 orphons, were left out of the earlier analysis of roughly 600 of the donors. In a later analysis, several top co-occurrence clusters were reported to appear linked to parvovirus B19, influenza, CMV and Epstein-Barr virus. A later analysis found that TCR association rates varied across HLA loci, with DRB1 alleles showing the most associated TCRs and HLA-C alleles the fewest. When HLA alleles, especially DR and DQ, strongly co-occurred, attributing TCR associations to individual alleles was difficult. Linkage disequilibrium might explain the correlated functional status among segregating V segments, but an unknown experimental factor could not be ruled out. According to the authors, the approach could potentially be generalized to other disease states and immunological phenotypes. The sequencing pipeline was judged likely to have produced a cluster of highly shared sequence variants as a technical artifact. In an earlier analysis of around 500 of the donors, most TCR beta V segments appeared in productive rearrangements about 87% or about 30% of the time, broadly matching IMGT annotations. Most TCR sequences were observed very rarely across donors, whereas some public TCRs were present in many individuals. The study listed 164 TCR beta chains as associated with cytomegalovirus. At a false discovery rate of 0.05, a later analysis linked 15,000 to 20,000 TCR beta sequences to specific HLA alleles. According to a later genetic analysis, donors in an Asian-associated ancestry cluster had fewer N-insertions in productive TCRs than the roughly 660-donor mean. Some IMGT-functional V segments, including TRBV6-2 and TRBV6-3, could not be distinguished by the 87-base-pair reads and were therefore excluded. A later genetic analysis associated a missense DCLRE1C variant with V-gene and J-gene trimming of TCR beta chains, and an independent cohort replicated the association. This cohort had only TCR beta chains sequenced, and the lack of alpha or paired-chain data limited which features could be detected. Compared with equally common non-associated chains, HLA-associated TCR beta chains in a later analysis were more clonally expanded and had lower generation probabilities. Sequencing depth was assumed to be roughly uniform across donors in the presence/absence analyses, though that assumption may not hold. In vitro tests confirmed that a few of the cytomegalovirus-associated TCR beta chains recognize cytomegalovirus antigens. A further reported finding was that TCR beta sequences accurately predicted the HLA-A and HLA-B alleles for most subjects in the first cohort. For the cohort, immune exposure information was limited to CMV serostatus. Because HLA typing was unavailable for some donors at each locus, only the typed subset was used in association tests. In both the original and validation cohorts, the classifier was reported to diagnose cytomegalovirus status with high specificity and sensitivity.

Library generation was performed with the immunoSEQ multiplex PCR assay. A mixture of 60 forward primers for TCR Vbeta segments and 13 reverse primers for TCR Jbeta segments was used in the multiplex PCR. A multiplex PCR assay on genomic DNA amplified the CDR3 region of rearranged TCR beta genes. The Illumina HiSeq System was used to sequence the amplified TCR beta libraries as 87-base-pair reads. On the study's bioinformatics: A later analysis tallied 80 million to 95 million unique TCR beta chains across the roughly 610 repertoires, and approximately 11 million of those chains were shared by two or more donors. Raw reads were error-corrected and collapsed into unique sequences by a nearest-neighbor algorithm in which closely related sequences were merged to remove PCR and sequencing errors. Alignment of CDR3 sequences to IMGT reference sequences was used to assign V, D and J gene segments. Each retained sequence needed at least a six-nucleotide match to both a V gene segment and a J gene segment. Rearrangements were called productive when the CDR3 lacked stop codons and stayed in frame with V and J; all others were non-productive. CDR3 was defined by IMGT convention, running from the second conserved V-encoded cysteine to the conserved J-encoded phenylalanine. The earlier analysis of some 580 of the donors excluded any sequence lacking an unambiguous match to a single V gene segment. In an earlier analysis of roughly 500 of the donors, V segments were called functional above 56.7% productive rearrangements and were called segregating when the between-donor standard deviation exceeded 5%. A statistical classification framework was developed to diagnose cytomegalovirus status using the catalog of TCR beta chain sequences. V and J gene assignment, in a later analysis, came from comparing TCR nucleotide sequences with IMGT/GENE-DB human TR gene sequences. The TCRdist pipeline was used in a later analysis to assign CDR3 sequences and most-parsimonious VDJ recombination scenarios. In a later analysis, each TCR beta chain was defined by its CDR3 amino acid sequence together with its V-gene family, and reads without a unique V-gene family were excluded. As a way to deal with suspected cross-contamination and a sequencing artifact, a later analysis dropped approximately 570 nucleotide sequences that were highly shared and had low generation probability. A later analysis calculated a clonal expansion index for each public chain from normalized within-repertoire ranks of inferred template counts. A later analysis computed generation probabilities with a VDJ recombination model fitted to out-of-frame rearrangements, and checked the results against IGoR. A later analysis scored TCR-TCR, TCR-HLA and TCR-CMV co-occurrence with hypergeometric tests, applying a repertoire-size bias correction to TCR pairs. False discovery rates were estimated in a later analysis by permuting HLA or CMV assignments 20 times. In a later analysis, co-occurring TCRs were grouped using DBSCAN, with TCRdist sequence similarity added in when clustering inside HLA-allele-positive subsets. Repertoires with fewer than 30,000 or more than 120,000 public chains were left out of co-occurrence clustering, as were several repertoires with anomalous nucleotide sharing. Held by TCRdb, this immuneACCESS table contains in-frame sequences only and omits some clones. Under half of the omission traces to an unresolved V gene where checked; the cause of the rest is unknown. V and J calls and clone size are as listed in that table; D and trimming were resolved from the DNA. The sample has some 200,000 clones on record, around 75% of them singletons. The top ten hold more than 6% of the sample.

This clonotype was obtained from a man aged 35 to 55 in good health and CMV-seropositive. Material: PBMCs. The sequence joins TRBV5-6 to TRBJ1-1, with the identity of the D gene unclear. The DNA reads as follows: TGTGCCAGCAGCGGCGGAGGCTATATGAACACTGAAGCTTTCTTT. This codes for CASSGGGYMNTEAFF.